This is a list of T cell receptor beta chains from one sample in a study of blood T cell repertoires in COVID-19. Produced via immunoSEQ multiplex PCR; TCRdb's table is partial and in-frame only. The data contain about 440,000 clones, 70% to 90% of them singletons. Sequencing used PBMCs or T cells enriched from blood (not recorded which). The origin of the receptors is a woman in her late teens or twenties with acute COVID-19. Both conserved end residues are part of each CDR3. The D gene is left open where the match is weak. Not all rows give a size; the values are once, few, many and, for expanded clones, a class.

TRBV5-6	TRBJ1-1	15	-	few	TGTGCCAGCAGCTTGGTCGGGGGGCGCCAAACTGAAGCTTTCTTT	CASSLVGGRQTEAFF
TRBV18	TRBJ2-1	15	-	-	TGTGCCAGCTCACCTTACGCGAGCTCCTACAATGAGCAGTTCTTC	CASSPYASSYNEQFF
TRBV11-3	TRBJ2-3	12	-	-	TGTGCCAGCAGCTTAAGCTCAGATACGCAGTATTTT	CASSLSSDTQYF
TRBV5-1	TRBJ2-7	15	TRBD2	-	TGCGCCAGCAGCTTGGGACTAGCGGGGGTCTACGAGCAGTACTTC	CASSLGLAGVYEQYF
TRBV6-5	TRBJ2-5	15	TRBD1	-	TGTGCCAGCAGTTTAGGGGGCGGAGAAGTAGAGACCCAGTACTTC	CASSLGGGEVETQYF
TRBV7-3	TRBJ2-1	15	TRBD2	-	TGTGCCAGCAGCCTCGCAGCGGGGGGTCTCAATGAGCAGTTCTTC	CASSLAAGGLNEQFF
TRBV5-6	TRBJ2-2	11	-	once	TGTGCCAGCATCCTCGGCGGGGAGCTGTTTTTT	CASILGGELFF
TRBV7-8	TRBJ2-1	15	TRBD1	few	TGTGCCAGCAGCTTGAGACAGGGGGCCTACAATGAGCAGTTCTTC	CASSLRQGAYNEQFF
TRBV9	TRBJ1-4	15	TRBD1	-	TGTGCCAGCAGCCTAACCGGGACAGCTAATGAAAAACTGTTTTTT	CASSLTGTANEKLFF
TRBV15	TRBJ2-7	15	-	-	TGTGCCACCAGCAGAGATAGGGGCAACACCTACGAGCAGTACTTC	CATSRDRGNTYEQYF
TRBV20-1	TRBJ2-2	13	-	-	TGCAGTGCTAGTCACAGGAACACCGGGGAGCTGTTTTTT	CSASHRNTGELFF
TRBV5-5	TRBJ2-7	15	TRBD1	-	TGTGCCAGCAGCTTGGATGGGACAGCCGGCTACGAGCAGTACTTC	CASSLDGTAGYEQYF
TRBV5-6	TRBJ2-5	15	TRBD2	-	TGTGCCAGCAGACCCCCCGGGGGACGGGGGGGGACCCAGTACTTC	CASRPPGGRGGTQYF
TRBV18	TRBJ2-7	14	-	-	TGTGCCAGCTCACCAATGGGGAGCTCCTACGAGCAGTACTTC	CASSPMGSSYEQYF
TRBV5-1	TRBJ1-1	13	-	-	TGCGCCAGCAGCTTGTATGGGGAGGCCGAAGCTTTCTTT	CASSLYGEAEAFF
TRBV6-2/TRBV6-3	TRBJ2-1	13	TRBD2	few	TGTGCCAGCAGTTACATCGGGGGGGGTGAGCAGTTCTTC	CASSYIGGGEQFF
TRBV5-6	TRBJ2-1	13	-	-	TGTGCCAGCAGCTTAGGACAGTTCGATGAGCAGTTCTTC	CASSLGQFDEQFF
TRBV11-2	TRBJ2-4	17	TRBD2	-	TGTGCCAGCACCGGGACTAGCGGGAACGTAGCCAAAAACATTCAGTACTTC	CASTGTSGNVAKNIQYF
TRBV5-5	TRBJ2-1	18	TRBD2	-	TGTGCCAGCAGCTTGGCCCGAAGCGGGGGGCCTTTGGGGGATGAGCAGTTCTTC	CASSLARSGGPLGDEQFF
TRBV7-8	TRBJ2-2	17	TRBD2	-	TGTGCCAGCAGCTTTCAAGGGGCTAGCGGGCCCACCGGGGAGCTGTTTTTT	CASSFQGASGPTGELFF
TRBV7-8	TRBJ2-7	15	TRBD1	once	TGTGCCAGCAGCTTACGTCGGGACAGGGAGGACGAGCAGTACTTC	CASSLRRDREDEQYF
TRBV7-9	TRBJ1-2	15	-	once	TGTGCCAGCAGCTTAGACCTAAGGGGGAACTATGGCTACACCTTC	CASSLDLRGNYGYTF
TRBV2	TRBJ2-2	16	-	-	TGTGCCAGCCGACCTCCGGAGTTCGCGAACACCGGGGAGCTGTTTTTT	CASRPPEFANTGELFF
TRBV28	TRBJ2-7	12	TRBD2	-	TGTGCCAGCAGCCGGCGGGGGATTGAGCAGTACTTC	CASSRRGIEQYF
TRBV27	TRBJ2-7	14	TRBD2	few	TGTGCCAGCAGTCCAGGACTAGAAGTCTACGAGCAGTACTTC	CASSPGLEVYEQYF
TRBV30	TRBJ2-7	16	TRBD1	-	TGTGCCACAGGCCGGGACAGAGGATCAGGCTCCTACGAGCAGTACTTC	CATGRDRGSGSYEQYF
TRBV25-1	TRBJ1-2	13	TRBD1	-	TGTGCCAGCAGTGAGGACAGGGTGGGAGGCTACACCTTC	CASSEDRVGGYTF
TRBV7-2	TRBJ2-5	15	-	-	TGTGCCAGCGCAAATGTCGGGGTAACGGGGGAGACCCAGTACTTC	CASANVGVTGETQYF
TRBV3-1/TRBV3-2	TRBJ1-2	16	TRBD1	-	TGTGCCAGCAGCCAAGATCCTCGGACAGGGAACTATGGCTACACCTTC	CASSQDPRTGNYGYTF
TRBV4-3	TRBJ1-2	15	TRBD1	-	TGCGCCAGCAGCCTACAGGGGAAAGGGAACTATGGCTACACCTTC	CASSLQGKGNYGYTF